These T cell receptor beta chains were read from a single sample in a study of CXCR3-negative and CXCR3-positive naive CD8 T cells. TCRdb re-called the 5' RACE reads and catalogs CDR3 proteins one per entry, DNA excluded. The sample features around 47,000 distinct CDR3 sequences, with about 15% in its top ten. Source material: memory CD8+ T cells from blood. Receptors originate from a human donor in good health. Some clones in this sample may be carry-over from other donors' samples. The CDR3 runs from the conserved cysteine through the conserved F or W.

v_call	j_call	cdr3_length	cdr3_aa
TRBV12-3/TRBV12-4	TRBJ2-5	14	CASSPPTGEETQYF
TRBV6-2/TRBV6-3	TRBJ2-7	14	CASSQKNRQGEQYF
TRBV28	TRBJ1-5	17	CASSSKREAYSNQPQHF
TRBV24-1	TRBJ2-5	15	CATGNRQGIQETQYF
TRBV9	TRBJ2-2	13	CASGTPNTGELFF
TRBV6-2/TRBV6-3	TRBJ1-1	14	CASSFGQGVTEAFF
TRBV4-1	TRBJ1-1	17	CASSQDMGPKVRTEAFF
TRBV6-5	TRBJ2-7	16	CASRLRLAETSYEQYF
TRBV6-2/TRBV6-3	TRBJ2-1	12	CASSYGGYEQFF
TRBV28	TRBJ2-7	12	CASSFLSYEQYF
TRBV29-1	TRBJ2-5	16	CSVENLRDSIQETQYF
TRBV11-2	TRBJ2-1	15	CASSLEGGSADEQFF
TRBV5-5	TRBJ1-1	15	CASSLDLGGNTEAFF
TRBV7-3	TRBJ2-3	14	CASSPQGNRDTQYF
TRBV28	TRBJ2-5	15	CASTLSLARQETQYF
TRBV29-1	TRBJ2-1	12	CSVCIDYNEQFF
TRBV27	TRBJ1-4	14	CASSPRTFGAKLFF
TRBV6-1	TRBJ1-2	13	CASSENSNYGYTF
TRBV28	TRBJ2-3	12	CASSPLGVTQYF
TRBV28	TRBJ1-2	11	CASSLDRGYTF
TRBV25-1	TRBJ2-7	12	CAIADRKNEQYF
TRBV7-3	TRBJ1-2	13	CASSLGSAYGYTF
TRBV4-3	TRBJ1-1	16	CASSQDRTEVNTEAFF
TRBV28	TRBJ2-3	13	CASRGGGTDTQYF